This is a list of T cell receptor beta chains from one sample in a study of cytomegalovirus exposure and HLA in healthy donors. TCRdb's table, derived via immunoSEQ multiplex PCR, lists solely in-frame clones and lacks some. The table lists about 160,000 clones, nearly 80% of them singletons, with 2.5% to 3.5% in the top ten. The sequencing input was PBMCs. The receptors come from a woman in her thirties or forties in good health and CMV-seronegative. Both conserved end residues are trimmed from each CDR3.

TRBJ1-1,TRBV27,ASSFRENTEAF
TRBJ1-2,TRBV11-2,ATLGEAVYGYT
TRBJ2-7,TRBV5-6,ASSQTINRDYNYEQY
TRBJ2-3,TRBV5-6,ASSLGWRATDTQY
TRBJ2-3,TRBV18,ASSPPYGGLAGTDTQY
TRBJ2-2,TRBV14,ASSQDRAAGDTGELF
TRBJ1-1,TRBV5-1,ASNPPGVRTEAF
TRBJ2-1,TRBV6-1,ASSEYGKVALPGNEQF
TRBJ2-2,TRBV5-1,ASSRDTGELF
TRBJ2-1,TRBV5-1,ASSARTELSNEQF
TRBJ1-5,TRBV12-5,ASGLSWTVDQPQH
TRBJ2-1,TRBV7-3,ASSSRHLAHAF
TRBJ1-1,TRBV28,ASSDREIKAF
TRBJ2-1,TRBV4-1,ASSPARTSGLEQF
TRBJ1-4,TRBV27,ASSSERQGYATNEKLF
TRBJ1-2,TRBV10-2,ASKPLGLGGGHYGYT
TRBJ1-2,TRBV6-1,ASSEDSPDGYT
TRBJ2-5,TRBV5-1,ASSLEGLAGGPNTETQY
TRBJ1-2,TRBV7-2,ASSLGAEYGYT
TRBJ1-3,TRBV5-4,ASSLPGRSGNTIY
TRBJ2-7,TRBV5-1,ASSSTGLSSYEQY
TRBJ2-2,TRBV7-9,ASSFSQGFYTGELF
TRBJ1-6,TRBV6-5,ASSYDRNSPLH
TRBJ2-3,TRBV6-6,ASSFGTGVPTDTQY
TRBJ1-6,TRBV7-2,ASSLARTGYSPLH
TRBJ1-5,TRBV19,ASSLLTEGGYSNQPQH
TRBJ2-1,TRBV18,ASSPSLFSSGGTNEQF
TRBJ1-6,TRBV4-1,ASSRTASGAGSPLH
TRBJ2-1,TRBV10-1,ASSESAGGTYNEQF
TRBJ2-7,TRBV7-9,SSSLVNRGSGYEQY
TRBJ1-1,TRBV6-6,ASSLPAGAMNTEAF
TRBJ1-1,TRBV7-9,ASSLTALEVAF
TRBJ1-2,TRBV6-5,ASSSRDTSNYGYT
TRBJ1-2,TRBV28,ASSLVYRVGGYGYT
TRBJ1-2,TRBV5-1,ASSPRTGGYGYT
TRBJ1-2,TRBV29-1,SVEGVGILTSYT
TRBJ2-7,TRBV5-1,ASSLYTTGTFYEQY
TRBJ2-6,TRBV5-4,ASSSKSESGANVLT
TRBJ2-7,TRBV7-9,ASSPRDRGREQY
TRBJ2-7,TRBV7-6,ASSLRTGGTFYEQY
TRBJ2-1,TRBV19,ASSPSSRFEQF
TRBJ1-5,TRBV7-9,ASSDRHSNQPQH
TRBJ2-7,TRBV4-1,ASSQDPQGAYEQY
TRBJ1-6,TRBV19,ASSMNREGSPLH
TRBJ1-2,TRBV18,ASSPTGKDPGSYGYT
TRBJ1-3,TRBV19,ASSTGWNTIY
TRBJ1-1,TRBV5-4,ASSLDRGSTEAF
TRBJ1-2,TRBV5-1,ASSLLGAKEGYT
TRBJ2-1,TRBV11-3,ASSFRGLDYYEQF
TRBJ1-3,TRBV6-1,ASTGGLRGNTIY
TRBJ1-5,TRBV6-4,ASSESDNGNQPQH
TRBJ1-3,TRBV28,ASSFGTASSGNTIY
TRBJ1-1,TRBV5-4,ASSLGGLTNTEAF
TRBJ1-2,TRBV2,ASSEGFLRLGNYGYT
TRBJ1-1,TRBV21-1,ASSKQGFGTEAF